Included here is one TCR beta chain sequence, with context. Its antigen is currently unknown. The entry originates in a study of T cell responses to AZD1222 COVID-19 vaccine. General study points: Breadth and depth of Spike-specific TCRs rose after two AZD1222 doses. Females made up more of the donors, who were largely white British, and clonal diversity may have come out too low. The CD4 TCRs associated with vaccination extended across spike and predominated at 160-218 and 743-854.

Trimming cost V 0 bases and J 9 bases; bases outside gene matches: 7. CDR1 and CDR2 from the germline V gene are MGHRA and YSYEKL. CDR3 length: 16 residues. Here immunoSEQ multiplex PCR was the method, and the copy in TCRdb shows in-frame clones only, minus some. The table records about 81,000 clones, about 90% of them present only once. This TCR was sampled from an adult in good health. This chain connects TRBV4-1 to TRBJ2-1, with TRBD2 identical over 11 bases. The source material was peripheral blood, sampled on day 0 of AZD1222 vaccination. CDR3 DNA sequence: TGCGCCAGCAGCCAAGAAGGACTAGCGGGTTCTAGTGAGCAGTTCTTC. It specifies CASSQEGLAGSSEQFF.